This T cell receptor beta chain was captured in a study of T cell repertoires in cytomegalovirus infection. Across the whole study: CMV infection together with matching HLA type was indicated by public TCR beta signatures. Whole-study findings and limits: Ex vivo, HLA-C-restricted CMV-specific TCR beta clonotypes prevailed over the rest of the response. There were carriers of CMV plus the relevant HLA, and cumulative public TCR beta family frequency identified them.

Comments on this clonotype: Its specificity is unknown.

MiXCR, applied by TCRdb to the reads, yields one record per CDR3 protein. Counted here are some 680,000 distinct CDR3 sequences, 35% to 40% occurring once; the ten biggest clones make up around 3%. This CDR3 spans 13 amino acids. Germline-derived CDR1 and CDR2 are DFQATT and SNEGSKA (reference sequence). Trimming took off 4 bases at V and 3 bases at J, with 12 bases between the two ends. The chain joins TRBV20-1 to TRBJ2-5; D may be TRBD2 (7 bases). This receptor was obtained from a human donor in good health (CMV status not recorded). Some clones in this sample may be carry-over from other donors' samples. Sequenced input: PBMCs. As DNA, the CDR3 is TGCAGTGCTAAGGACAGCGGGAAAGAGACCCAGTACTTC. Amino acid sequence: CSAKDSGKETQYF.